This T cell receptor (beta chain) was recorded in a study of T cell repertoires in cytomegalovirus infection. Study context: Indications came from public TCR beta signatures; they pointed to CMV infection and to a matching HLA type.

Each CDR3 protein gets one entry after TCRdb re-called the reads with MiXCR. The sample gives 200,000 to 300,000 distinct CDR3 sequences, roughly an eighth of which show up once; approximately 1.6% is in the top ten. Sequenced: PBMCs. The receptor was derived from a human donor in good health (CMV status not recorded). Some clones in this sample may be carry-over from other donors' samples.

The CDR3 is CASSGGTGVLAYEQYF. The CDR3 DNA reads as TGTGCCAGCAGTGGCGGGACAGGGGTATTGGCCTACGAGCAGTACTTC. V and J are TRBV2 and TRBJ2-7; 10 bases are a match to TRBD1. This CDR3 has 16 amino acids. Trimming cost V 4 bases and J 2 bases; bases outside gene matches: 8. CDR1 SNHLY and CDR2 FYNNEI come from the germline V gene.